Shown below are 25 T cell receptor beta chains from a single sample sequenced in a study of blood T cells in healthy people across ages (dated by TCRdb to the mid-2010s). The protocol used for the library was 5' RACE. TCRdb records Illumina HiSeq 2500 as the sequencer. The second PCR ran for roughly 6 to 11 cycles and used a J-beta primer mix along with a sample-barcoded 5' primer. The public reads were quality trimmed at Q25 with fastp and then assembled into clones with MiXCR by TCRdb, keeping productive beta chains. Records with the same CDR3 protein are collapsed into one entry carrying the most frequent genes and DNA. The sample profile shows about 630,000 distinct CDR3 sequences; 20% to 25% of them were found once. The top ten constitute 3.5% to 4% of the sample. The specimen sequenced was blood. These TCRs come from a man aged 65 to 79 in good health.

Ten or more counts support this clonotype. The gene calls are TRBV12-3 or TRBV12-4 and TRBJ1-1; D gene ambiguous. This CDR3 has 13 residues. V lost 0 bases to trimming and J lost 11 bases, with 13 bases between them. This CDR3 reads CASSLAQTKMAFF. The CDR3 region has the DNA TGTGCCAGCAGTTTAGCGCAGACGAAGATGGCTTTCTTT.

This clonotype was seen at least ten times. V usage is TRBV12-3 or TRBV12-4 and J usage is TRBJ2-1; D is tentatively TRBD1 or TRBD2 (5 bases each). Trimming left V 6 bases short and J 3 bases short, with 15 bases between. This CDR3 is 15 amino acids long. The CDR3 reads CASSRPGRSYNEQFF. Here the CDR3 DNA reads TGTGCCAGCAGCCGTCCGGGACGGAGCTACAATGAGCAGTTCTTC.

This clonotype was detected many times. The chain joins TRBV20-1 to TRBJ1-5; 7 positions match TRBD1. V lost 1 base and J lost 3; bases outside the gene matches: 6. The CDR3 consists of 15 residues. Germline lookup yields CDR1 DFQATT and CDR2 SNEGSKA (reference sequence). CDR3 sequence reads: CSARVAGGTNQPQHF. Here the CDR3 DNA reads TGCAGTGCTAGAGTGGCAGGGGGTACCAATCAGCCCCAGCATTTT.

This clonotype came up many times. The rearrangement links TRBV7-9 to TRBJ2-3, with TRBD2 matching over 10 bases. The trim removed 2 bases at V and 3 bases at J, leaving 2 bases unmatched. CDR1 is SEHNR, CDR2 FQNEAQ, per germline (reference sequence). The CDR3 length is 15 residues. CDR3 amino acids: CASSLSSGGTDTQYF. Here the CDR3 DNA reads TGTGCCAGCAGCTTATCTAGCGGGGGAACAGATACGCAGTATTTT.

The J gene is TRBJ2-3, the V gene TRBV27; no definite D call. CDR1 is MNHEY, CDR2 SMNVEV, per germline (reference sequence). The germline V and J ends were trimmed by 3 bases and 4 bases, with 11 bases remaining between them. The length of the CDR3 is 14 residues. CDR3 loop: CASSFGRPADTQYF. The CDR3 DNA reads TGTGCCAGCAGTTTCGGCCGCCCGGCAGATACGCAGTATTTT.

The chain is built from TRBV3-1 and TRBJ2-7; 14 bases are shared with TRBD2. The CDR3 covers 16 residues. The V and J ends lost 4 bases and 5 bases, in that order; junction bases with no gene match: 7. The germline CDR1 and CDR2 sequences are LGHDT and YNNKEL (reference sequence). The CDR3 DNA is TGTGCCAGCAGCCTCAGACTAGCGGGAGGGCTGAACGAGCAGTACTTC. Encoded protein: CASSLRLAGGLNEQYF.

The chain combines TRBV9 with TRBJ2-2, with 9 bases identical to TRBD2. The CDR3 is 17 amino acids. The germline CDR1 and CDR2 sequences are SGDLS and YYNGEE. V shed 0 bases and J 6 bases; nucleotides not matched to a gene: 9. DNA of the CDR3: TGTGCCAGCAGCGTAGTTGGTAGCGGGAGCCAACCCGGGGAGCTGTTTTTT. Its translation is CASSVVGSGSQPGELFF. Combining the CDR3 with reference TRBV9 and TRBJ2-2 gives the whole variable domain DSGVTQTPKHLITATGQRVTLRCSPRSGDLSVYWYQQSLDQGLQFLIQYYNGEERAKGNILERFSAQQFPDLHSELNLSSLELGDSALYFCASSVVGSGSQPGELFFGEGSRLTVL.

J is TRBJ2-5 and V is TRBV20-1; D perhaps matches TRBD2 (6 bases). The germline gives CDR1 DFQATT, CDR2 SNEGSKA (reference sequence). The CDR3 sequence is 14 residues long. Between the trimmed V and J ends, which lost 0 bases and 4 bases, there was a span of 12 bases. The CDR3, as DNA: TGCAGTGCTAGAGACCGGCGGGGTTCAGAGACCCAGTACTTC. Translation gives CSARDRRGSETQYF.

The sample holds a few counts of this clonotype. The chain is built from TRBV12-3 or TRBV12-4 and TRBJ2-5; 7 bases align to TRBD2. V was pared by 2 bases and J by 0 bases, with 9 bases of the junction left unmatched. CDR3 length equals 17 residues. Here the CDR3 reads CASSLQTSDLYQETQYF. DNA of the CDR3: TGTGCCAGCAGTTTACAAACTAGCGATTTGTACCAAGAGACCCAGTACTTC.

The chain recombines TRBV29-1 with TRBJ2-3, with 11 positions matching TRBD2. Trimming at V came to 5 bases and at J to 6 bases, leaving 4 bases not matched to a gene. This CDR3 spans 13 amino acids. CDR1 is SQVTM and CDR2 is ANQGSEA in the germline V gene. This CDR3 reads CSVLAGGDDTQYF. CDR3 coding DNA: TGCAGCGTTTTAGCGGGAGGGGATGATACGCAGTATTTT.

This clonotype was picked up many times. The CDR3, as DNA: TGTGCCAGCAGTTCCGTGCAAGAGACCCAGTACTTC. It encodes CASSSVQETQYF. The chain couples TRBV28 to TRBJ2-5, with D uncertain. V was pared by 4 bases and J by 2 bases, with 5 bases between. The CDR3 has 12 residues. Germline CDR1 MDHEN, CDR2 SYDVKM. The entire variable domain, with the rest obtained from reference TRBV28 and TRBJ2-5, is as follows: DVKVTQSSRYLVKRTGEKVFLECVQDMDHENMFWYRQDPGLGLRLIYFSYDVKMKEKGDIPEGYSVSREKKERFSLILESASTNQTSMYLCASSSVQETQYFGPGTRLLVL.

The gene calls are TRBV28 and TRBJ1-6; 8 positions match TRBD1. The V gene end was trimmed by 6 bases and the J gene end by 4 bases; junction bases not matched to a gene: 5. Germline values: CDR1 MDHEN, CDR2 SYDVKM. There are 15 residues in the CDR3. CDR3 sequence reads: CASSVGQGYNSPLHF. CDR3 in DNA: TGTGCCAGCAGCGTCGGACAGGGTTATAATTCACCCCTCCACTTT. The entire variable domain, with the rest obtained from reference TRBV28 and TRBJ1-6, is as follows: DVKVTQSSRYLVKRTGEKVFLECVQDMDHENMFWYRQDPGLGLRLIYFSYDVKMKEKGDIPEGYSVSREKKERFSLILESASTNQTSMYLCASSVGQGYNSPLHFGNGTRLTVT.

This clonotype was seen a few times. The chain joins TRBV20-1 to TRBJ2-3; 9 bases agree with TRBD1. Germline assignment: CDR1 DFQATT and CDR2 SNEGSKA (reference sequence). The length of the CDR3 is 16 residues. The junction had 11 bases not matched to a gene; V was cut back by 3 bases and J by 4 bases. This chain's CDR3 is CSARPPTGGAADTQYF. In DNA, the CDR3 is TGCAGTGCTAGGCCCCCTACAGGGGGCGCGGCAGATACGCAGTATTTT.

V usage is TRBV6-2 or TRBV6-3 and J usage is TRBJ1-4; TRBD1 matches at 8 bases. This CDR3 has 15 amino acids. Trimming removed 4 bases from V and 5 bases from J; junction bases left unmatched: 6. In germline, CDR1 is MNHEY, CDR2 SVGEGT. CDR3 coding DNA: TGTGCCAGCAGTTCCACAGGGGGTTGGAATGAAAAACTGTTTTTT. It codes for CASSSTGGWNEKLFF.

This clonotype was detected a few times. At one end the junction does not follow the germline gene, possibly because of a read error. The chain employs TRBV7-7 and TRBJ2-1, with unresolved D. The CDR3 extends over 15 amino acids. Germline V gives CDR1 SSHAT, CDR2 FNYEAQ (reference sequence). The CDR3 protein is CASSLTSSSYNEQFF. CDR3 coding DNA: TGTGCTAGCAGCTTAACCAGCAGCTCCTACAATGAGCAGTTCTTC.

Details on this clonotype: The CDR3 end shows no conserved phenylalanine or tryptophan, and so a read error is likely. The V gene is TRBV20-1, the J gene TRBJ1-6, with a weak D call TRBD1 (5 bases). CDR1 and CDR2 (germline): DFQATT, SNEGSKA (reference sequence). The CDR3 is 13 residues long. The germline V and J ends were trimmed by 3 bases and 7 bases, with 10 bases remaining between them. The CDR3 DNA reads TGCAGTGCTAGCCTACAGGCGAATTCACCCCTCCACTTG. This gives the protein CSASLQANSPLHL.

A few counts support this clonotype. The chain recombines TRBV9 with TRBJ2-7; D not certain. Germline CDR1 reads SGDLS; CDR2 reads YYNGEE. This CDR3 has 11 residues. The V gene lost 0 bases and the J gene lost 7 bases, with 5 bases spanning the gap. The CDR3 loop is CASSVGGEQYF. The DNA of the CDR3 is TGTGCCAGCAGCGTAGGCGGTGAGCAGTACTTC.

The J gene is TRBJ1-4, the V gene TRBV5-1; possibly TRBD2 for D (6 bases). Near its end, the DNA agrees better with TRBJ2-2, so the J call may be wrong. CDR3 length: 16 amino acids. The germline gives CDR1 SGHRS, CDR2 YFSETQ. CDR3 nucleotides: TGCGCCAGCAGCTTTAGCGGAGGGACGAACACCGGGGAGCTGTTTTTT. Its translation is CASSFSGGTNTGELFF.

The rearrangement links TRBV12-3 or TRBV12-4 to TRBJ2-5, with 13 bases identical to TRBD2. This CDR3 is 17 amino acids long. The ends lost 2 bases at V and 2 bases at J; junction bases unmatched: 5. CDR3 residues: CASSLRGLAGEQETQYF. In DNA form, the CDR3 reads TGTGCCAGCAGTTTAAGAGGACTAGCGGGAGAACAAGAGACCCAGTACTTC.

Note on this clonotype: The junction shows a germline mismatch at one end, possibly a read error. The chain employs TRBV11-2 and TRBJ2-5; 15 bases fit TRBD2. Germline CDR1 SGHAT, CDR2 FQNNGV. This CDR3 is 19 amino acids long. The CDR3 coding sequence is TGTGCCAGCAGCTTAGGATACGGGACTAGCGGGAGGATCCAAGAGCCCCAGTACTTC. It yields the protein CASSLGYGTSGRIQEPQYF.

The chain joins TRBV20-1 to TRBJ2-1; 11 bases align to TRBD2. From germline, CDR1 is DFQATT and CDR2 SNEGSKA (reference sequence). Germline trimming cut 5 bases from V and 7 bases from J; bases unmatched to any gene: 7. The CDR3 consists of 14 residues. In DNA, the CDR3 is TGCAGTGCTTCGACTAGCGGGAAAGTAAATGAGCAGTTCTTC. Its translation: CSASTSGKVNEQFF.

This clonotype showed up just a few times. This chain connects TRBV6-5 to TRBJ2-1; 8 bases are a match to TRBD2. The DNA end is more similar to TRBJ2-7, so the J call may be wrong. Germline assignment: CDR1 MNHEY and CDR2 SVGAGI. This CDR3 contains 13 residues. Here the CDR3 DNA reads TGTGCCAGCAGACTAGCGGACGGGGGCGAGCAGTACTTC. Its translation: CASRLADGGEQYF.

The gene calls are TRBV2 and TRBJ1-5; weak D call: TRBD1 (5 bases). Trimming took 6 bases from V and 7 from J, leaving 16 bases between them. The CDR3 loop spans 14 amino acids. Germline V CDR1 and CDR2: SNHLY, FYNNEI. CDR3 protein: CASSQTPDSQPQHF. The CDR3, as DNA: TGTGCCAGCAGCCAAACACCTGACAGCCAGCCCCAGCATTTT.

The genes are TRBV9 and TRBJ2-1; possibly TRBD2 for D (5 bases). The CDR3 runs 16 residues. In germline, CDR1 is SGDLS, CDR2 YYNGEE. V dropped 0 bases and J dropped 0 bases, with 10 bases sitting between them. This CDR3 reads CASSVGSGNSYNEQFF. CDR3 bases: TGTGCCAGCAGCGTAGGAAGCGGCAACTCCTACAATGAGCAGTTCTTC.

This clonotype was seen a handful of times. The genes are TRBV6-2 or TRBV6-3 and TRBJ1-1; D perhaps matches TRBD1 (5 bases). Germline V lookup: CDR1 MNHEY, CDR2 SVGEGT. The CDR3 runs 18 residues. The V end lost 5 bases, the J end lost 1 base, and 23 bases lay between the germline ends. CDR3 sequence: CASSTVPGLGKSNTEAFF. The CDR3 DNA reads as TGTGCCAGCAGTACGGTACCGGGACTAGGAAAATCGAACACTGAAGCTTTCTTT.